The T cell receptor (beta chain) under discussion was sequenced for a study of shared clonotypes between healthy human individuals (dated by TCRdb to the early 2020s). Some background on the complete study: The cohort comprised a couple of women and a few men aged 18 to 49 years. Different laboratories and diverse techniques were used to prepare libraries and sequence TCR repertoires, to increase sequencing depth and limit assay-specific biases. To estimate repertoire size and how much clonotype sharing occurs between individuals, the study deeply sequenced the blood TCR repertoires of 5 or 6 healthy adults. For each donor, CD4 naive and CD4 memory were each run on three plates, CD8 naive on two plates, and CD8 memory on one plate. Per donor, leukapheresis produced somewhere between about 0.85 and 8.9 billion PBMCs. The study at large found these results: Naive subsets generally had larger estimated clonotype richness than memory subsets did. When a handful of donors were compared, the shared fraction of clonotypes was around 4.6% for naive CD4, less than 4% for naive CD8, 2.3% for memory CD4, and roughly 0.4% for memory CD8. The small number of donors limited the genetic and exposure-history diversity represented. Pairwise subsampling led to the expectation that sequencing depth would affect the degree of clonotype sharing among donors. Clonotypes shared by all four sorted-subset donors showed higher generation probabilities than non-shared clonotypes. Sampling was restricted to blood, and TCR repertoires in tissue are likely to differ from TCR repertoires in blood. Rarefaction of sorted-subset datasets indicated incomplete sequencing despite the large sequencing depth.

With respect to this clone: The antigen this receptor binds is unknown. No base-level quality is on record; no much larger clone is a single base apart. At the DNA level, this CDR3 is encoded by other sequences in the same sample as well.

For the CD8 naive samples, CD45RO-negative cells were positively selected for CCR7, yielding a CD45RA+CCR7+ population from which TemRA cells were excluded. The donors were healthy, HIV-negative adults who had no recently reported acute infections or vaccinations. Every donor was a Caucasian adult living in Nashville, Tennessee, USA. After blood collection by leukapheresis, PBMCs were isolated using Ficoll-Histopaque density gradient centrifugation and then cryopreserved in the vapor phase of liquid nitrogen. Analytical flow cytometry was used to check the purity and quantity of each magnetically sorted T cell population. Genomic DNA was isolated from every sorted fraction and measured by UV absorbance on a Nanodrop 2000c. TCR CDR3 regions were amplified from genomic DNA by multiplex PCR using the deep immunoSEQ assay. For each cell subset, the extracted genomic DNA was distributed evenly across all wells of several immunoSEQ 96-well plates, and each plate served as one replicate. Each replicate PCR for sorted subsets received around 0.2 ug genomic DNA, equal to tens of thousands of T cell genomes. The purified libraries were quantified using a Qubit 3.0 fluorometer, sized with a Bioanalyzer 2100, and then quantified again using the KAPA Library Quantification kit. A separate single-read 150-cycle Illumina NextSeq 550 flow cell was used to sequence each immunoSEQ 96-well plate. In the paper's pipeline: Because the immunoSEQ output held only junctional sequences and lacked quality scores, the filtering could not match the filtering applied to full-length reads. To assign V/J genes and CDR3, sequences were annotated against IMGT germline references using PyIR, a Python wrapper for IgBLAST v1.9. Reads were removed for weak V/J assignments (E-value above 1e-6), missing CDR3, stop codons, out-of-frame junctions, or ambiguous translated residues. V3J clonotypes were defined by identical inferred V gene, J gene, and CDR3 amino acid sequence. Percentage overlap between repertoires was calculated by dividing the number of shared unique clonotypes by the size of the smaller repertoire. Repertoire richness was assessed with RTK rarefaction, the Chao1 estimator, and Recon v2.1 estimates of unobserved clonotypes. Generation probabilities were computed with OLGA for all TCRbeta clonotypes obtained by the gDNA method from several donors. Entries here come from immuneACCESS through TCRdb and include only in-frame sequences with V and J called. Some clones fail to appear in such tables; in the studies checked, an unresolved V gene covers under half of the shortfall, and the cause of the remainder is unknown. The V and J calls and clone size were taken over from that table, and D and trimming were inferred from the DNA. Recorded for this sample are about 870,000 clones; 90% to 95% of them occurred a single time. Approximately 25% of the sample comes from the top ten.

From a lookup of the germline V gene (reference sequence), CDR1 and CDR2 are MNHEY and SMNVEV. Including cysteine and phenylalanine, the CDR3 has 15 amino acids. The entry retains the CDR3 DNA only, 45 bases that are in frame from base 1. For this chain, trimming is 4 bases at the V end and 4 bases at the J end, and the number of junction bases without a gene match is 4. The sequencing input was naive CD8+ T cells sorted from blood. What the cell subset or site label conveys for this sample: CD45RA+CCR7+. The V and J genes are TRBV27 and TRBJ2-7, with TRBD2 matching 13 junction bases. The TCR originated in a man between 25 and 39 years old in good health. Read as DNA, the sequence is TGTGCCAGCAGTTCGTGGACTAGCGGGAGTTACGAGCAGTACTTC. This codes for CASSSWTSGSYEQYF.